The 12 T cell receptor beta chains listed next were all sequenced from one sample in a study of blood T cell repertoires in COVID-19 (dated by TCRdb to 2018 to 2021). Library preparation employed the immunoSEQ multiplex PCR assay. Imported from immuneACCESS, the table was reduced by TCRdb to in-frame sequences with V and J called. These copies leave out some clones; in studies compared against another copy, an unresolved V gene accounts for under half, and the cause of the remainder is not known. The sample profile shows roughly 160,000 clones; approximately 91% of them were found once. The ten most abundant clones make up 4.5% to 5% of the sample. The sample comprised peripheral blood. Receptor source: a man younger than 30 with COVID-19, enrolled during active disease.

The chain has TRBV12-3 or TRBV12-4 and TRBJ2-7, with D unresolved. This CDR3 has 11 residues. The V end lost 5 bases, the J end lost 5 bases, and 7 bases lay between the germline ends. CDR3 region: CASSRFHEQYF. In nucleotides, the CDR3 is TGTGCCAGCAGTCGTTTCCACGAGCAGTACTTC.

The chain joins TRBV18 to TRBJ1-1; D is ambiguous. The V gene lost 4 bases and the J gene lost 3 bases, with 12 bases spanning the gap. The CDR3 contains 14 residues. CDR1 and CDR2 (germline): KGHSH, LQKENI. CDR3 amino acids: CASSRTGIYTEAFF. Written as DNA, the CDR3 is TGTGCCAGCTCACGTACGGGAATATACACTGAAGCTTTCTTT.

The J gene is TRBJ2-1, the V gene TRBV7-9; 11 nucleotides agree with TRBD2. Germline-derived CDR1 and CDR2 are SEHNR and FQNEAQ (reference sequence). The CDR3 is 16 residues long. V lost 5 bases to trimming and J lost 1 base; unmatched junction nucleotides: 4. The CDR3 sequence: CASSTTSGNSYNEQFF. The CDR3 nucleotides are TGTGCCAGCAGCACGACTAGCGGGAATTCCTACAATGAGCAGTTCTTC. Based on the CDR3 plus reference TRBV7-9 and TRBJ2-1, the full variable domain is DTGVSQNPRHKITKRGQNVTFRCDPISEHNRLYWYRQTLGQGPEFLTYFQNEAQLEKSRLLSDRFSAERPKGSFSTLEIQRTEQGDSAMYLCASSTTSGNSYNEQFFGPGTRLTVL.

The gene calls are TRBV21-1 and TRBJ2-2; the D call TRBD1 from the table was never checked on the DNA. TRBV21-1 is noted as a pseudogene. CDR3 size: 15 residues. The CDR3 region is CASSLRDRNTGELFF. CDR3 bases: TGTGCCAGCAGCCTCCGGGACAGGAACACCGGGGAGCTGTTTTTT.

CDR3 bases: TGTGCCAGCAGCCGAGAAGGAGCAGATACGCAGTATTTT. Encoded protein: CASSREGADTQYF. The rearrangement joins TRBV11-3 to TRBJ2-3; D uncertain. Trimming removed 5 bases at V and 4 bases at J, with 10 bases between. This CDR3 has 13 amino acids. Germline-derived CDR1 and CDR2 are SGHNT and YENEEA.

The chain joins TRBV7-9 to TRBJ1-1; 7 nucleotides match TRBD1. This CDR3 is built from 15 residues. Germline V CDR1 and CDR2: SEHNR, FQNEAQ (reference sequence). The V and J ends lost 3 bases and 3 bases, in that order; junction bases with no gene match: 7. The CDR3 nucleotides are TGTGCCAGCAGCTTGGCGAGACAGGGCCACACTGAAGCTTTCTTT. Translation: CASSLARQGHTEAFF.

The gene calls are TRBV12-3 or TRBV12-4 and TRBJ2-7; 9 positions match TRBD1. J lost 5 bases, V lost 7 bases, and 6 bases had no gene match. The CDR3 is 13 amino acids. The chain's CDR3 is CASTTGTGHEQYF. The CDR3 DNA is TGTGCCAGCACCACCGGGACAGGGCACGAGCAGTACTTC.

This rearrangement joins TRBV4-3 to TRBJ2-1; D perhaps matches TRBD2 (5 bases). The CDR3 is 14 amino acids. CDR1 is LGHNA and CDR2 is YSLEER in the germline V gene. V gave up 2 bases and J gave up 10 bases, with 15 bases separating them. CDR3 residues: CASSQMDARREQFF. CDR3 nucleotides: TGCGCCAGCAGCCAAATGGACGCTCGGAGGGAGCAGTTCTTC.

This chain joins TRBV27 and TRBJ2-3, with D possibly TRBD2 on 5 matching bases. Germline assignment: CDR1 MNHEY and CDR2 SMNVEV (reference sequence). The germline V and J ends were trimmed by 10 bases and 3 bases, with 20 bases remaining between them. This CDR3 region has 15 residues. The CDR3 DNA reads as TGTGCCACCTCTGGGTTGGGAGACACGACAGATACGCAGTATTTT. This gives the protein CATSGLGDTTDTQYF.

CDR3 loop: CASSTTSGRGDTQYF. The DNA for the CDR3 is TGTGCCAGCTCAACGACTAGCGGGAGGGGAGATACGCAGTATTTT. The rearrangement uses TRBV18 and TRBJ2-3, with 14 bases matching TRBD2. CDR1 and CDR2 from the germline V gene are KGHSH and LQKENI. Trimming cost V 5 bases and J 5 bases; bases outside gene matches: 3. This CDR3 region has 15 residues.

This clone turned up a few times. This rearrangement joins TRBV28 to TRBJ1-6; 8 positions agree with TRBD1. Germline V gene data show CDR1 as MDHEN and CDR2 as SYDVKM. This CDR3 comprises 15 residues. J gave up 6 bases and V 9 bases, and 10 bases lay outside the gene matches. The CDR3 bases are TGTGCCAGTAATCCACAGGGGGACGGTAATTCACCCCTCCACTTT. It encodes CASNPQGDGNSPLHF.

The rearrangement joins TRBV28 to TRBJ2-7; 9 bases match TRBD1. There are 17 residues in the CDR3. J was trimmed by 0 bases and V by 6 bases; bases with no gene match: 12. CDR1 is MDHEN, CDR2 SYDVKM, per germline. CDR3 in DNA: TGTGCCAGCAGCCTCCGGGACAGGGCGTTCCACTCCTACGAGCAGTACTTC. This gives the protein CASSLRDRAFHSYEQYF. The variable domain in full, with the rest retrieved from reference TRBV28 and TRBJ2-7, is DVKVTQSSRYLVKRTGEKVFLECVQDMDHENMFWYRQDPGLGLRLIYFSYDVKMKEKGDIPEGYSVSREKKERFSLILESASTNQTSMYLCASSLRDRAFHSYEQYFGPGTRLTVT.